Listed below are T cell receptor beta chains from one sample, sequenced in a study of a mutant IDH1 vaccine in newly diagnosed glioma. Clones were sequenced by immunoSEQ multiplex PCR, and TCRdb holds only the in-frame ones, with some missing. This sample has tens of thousands of clones, with over 75% found just once. Material: PBMCs, obtained from a glioma patient treated with radiotherapy, temozolomide or both. The receptors here all came from a man aged 25-45 years with glioma. The CDR3 runs from the conserved cysteine through the conserved F or W. D genes are given only for firm matches. The size of a clone is reported for some rows only, either as once, few or many, or as a class for expanded clones.

j_gene,abundance,d_gene,v_gene,CDR3nt,CDR3aa
TRBJ1-2,NA,NA,TRBV6-6,TGTGCCAGCAATCCGGACAAGAACTATGGCTACACCTTC,CASNPDKNYGYTF
TRBJ2-7,few,NA,TRBV29-1,TGCAGCGTTGAATTGCCTCGGTCCTACGAGCAGTACTTC,CSVELPRSYEQYF
TRBJ2-7,NA,TRBD1,TRBV19,TGTGCCAGTAGCACCGGGACAGGGACCTACGAGCAGTACTTC,CASSTGTGTYEQYF
TRBJ2-2,NA,NA,TRBV7-5,TGTGTCAGAAGCTCGGAGCGGGGGGCTAGTCGAGGCACCGGGGAGCTGTTTTTT,CVRSSERGASRGTGELFF
TRBJ2-7,few,TRBD1,TRBV2,TGTGCCAGCAGCGTTGGACAGGGGGCTGAAAGCGAGCAGTACTTC,CASSVGQGAESEQYF
TRBJ2-3,NA,NA,TRBV7-8,TGTGCCAGCAGCCCCCAGAATAGGCTACGGTCCTACACAGATACGCAGTATTTT,CASSPQNRLRSYTDTQYF
TRBJ2-1,NA,NA,TRBV6-5,TGTGCCAGCAGTTACCCAGGCGCTGAGCAGTTCTTC,CASSYPGAEQFF
TRBJ1-2,NA,NA,TRBV6-5,TGTGCCACCGGACCCTGGGGCGAGGACGGCTACACCTTC,CATGPWGEDGYTF
TRBJ1-2,NA,TRBD1,TRBV5-1,TGCGCCAGCAGCCCTTTCCGGGACAGGGGGACCTATGGCTACACCTTC,CASSPFRDRGTYGYTF
TRBJ2-1,few,TRBD1,TRBV5-1,TGCGCCAGCAGCGTTACAGGGGCTGGATCCCCATACAATGAGCAGTTCTTC,CASSVTGAGSPYNEQFF
TRBJ2-7,NA,NA,TRBV10-3,TGTGCCAGTGGTCCCGGCCAGAGCTCCTACGAGCAGTACTTC,CASGPGQSSYEQYF
TRBJ2-5,NA,TRBD1,TRBV6-4,TGTGCCAGCAGCCAGGACAGGGAAGGTGGGGCAGAGACCCAGTACTTC,CASSQDREGGAETQYF
TRBJ2-7,few,NA,TRBV7-3,TGTGCCAGCAGCTTAATGGGACCTAAATCGGAAGAGCAGTACTTC,CASSLMGPKSEEQYF
TRBJ2-5,NA,TRBD1,TRBV30,TGTGCCTGGGGGACAGGGGGCTCGGTGGAGACCCAGTACTTC,CAWGTGGSVETQYF
TRBJ2-2,NA,NA,TRBV5-1,TGCGCCAGCAGCTCGACAGTCCAGGAGAACACCGGGGAGCTGTTTTTT,CASSSTVQENTGELFF
TRBJ1-5,NA,NA,TRBV5-6,TGTGCCAGCAGCTTGAGTGGGACGGGCAATCAGCCCCAGCATTTT,CASSLSGTGNQPQHF
TRBJ1-2,NA,TRBD1,TRBV5-4,TGTGCCAGCAGCCCAGGGGGGTTTGGCTACACCTTC,CASSPGGFGYTF
TRBJ1-5,NA,TRBD1,TRBV6-5,TGTGCCAGCAGGGCAACAGGGGACGGGCCCCAGCATTTT,CASRATGDGPQHF
TRBJ2-7,NA,NA,TRBV6-1,TGTGCCAGCTCCCACAACGTTCGAGAGCAGTACTTC,CASSHNVREQYF
TRBJ1-1,few,NA,TRBV4-1,TGCGCCAGCAGCCTATTATCCTCGGGTTGGAACACTGAAGCTTTCTTT,CASSLLSSGWNTEAFF
TRBJ2-3,NA,TRBD1,TRBV7-6,TGTGCCAGCAGCCGAGGGACAGGGGGCACAGATACGCAGTATTTT,CASSRGTGGTDTQYF
TRBJ2-5,NA,NA,TRBV4-3,TGCGCCAGCAGCAGAGGGAGCCAAGAGACCCAGTACTTC,CASSRGSQETQYF
TRBJ2-3,NA,NA,TRBV30,TGTGCCTGGAGCTTTGGCGTGTGGGGGTCCACAGATACGCAGTATTTT,CAWSFGVWGSTDTQYF
TRBJ2-6,NA,NA,TRBV27,TGTGCCAGCAGTTTCCTGGGATCCAGCTCTGGGGCCAACGTCCTGACTTTC,CASSFLGSSSGANVLTF
TRBJ1-1,NA,NA,TRBV27,TGTGCCAGCAGTCCAGGGTTTAACACTGAAGCTTTCTTT,CASSPGFNTEAFF
TRBJ2-5,NA,NA,TRBV6-5,TGTGCCAGCAGTTACCTGGTGGGCGTTGAGACCCAGTACTTC,CASSYLVGVETQYF
TRBJ1-3,few,NA,TRBV28,TGTGCCAGCGGTAACCCGCGGGCCACCATATATTTT,CASGNPRATIYF
TRBJ2-7,NA,TRBD1,TRBV28,TGTGCCAGCAGCTCCGGACAGGGCTTTTCCTACGAGCAGTACTTC,CASSSGQGFSYEQYF
TRBJ2-7,NA,TRBD2,TRBV9,TGTGCCAGCAGCGTAGGGCGGGAGAGCAACGAGCAGTACTTC,CASSVGRESNEQYF
TRBJ2-5,NA,TRBD2,TRBV5-1,TGCGCCAGCAGTCAACTTAGCGGGAGGGGGGAGACCCAGTACTTC,CASSQLSGRGETQYF
TRBJ1-1,NA,NA,TRBV4-3,TGCGCCAGCAGCCAGATTGGGGTGAACACTGAAGCTTTCTTT,CASSQIGVNTEAFF
TRBJ2-7,NA,NA,TRBV7-8,TGTGCCAGCAGCCTCCAGTACGAGCAGTACTTC,CASSLQYEQYF
TRBJ1-1,NA,NA,TRBV19,TGTGCCAGTAGTGCTCCCGGGACGGTGAACACTGAAGCTTTCTTT,CASSAPGTVNTEAFF
TRBJ2-5,NA,NA,TRBV29-1,TGCAGCCTCGTGCAGGGGTTGGAAGAGACCCAGTACTTC,CSLVQGLEETQYF
TRBJ1-2,NA,NA,TRBV6-1,TGTGCCAGCAGTGAGTACGGGGATGGCTACACCTTC,CASSEYGDGYTF
TRBJ2-6,NA,NA,TRBV6-1,TGTGCCAGCAGTGAAAGTTTGGGGGGGGCCAACGTCCTGACTTTC,CASSESLGGANVLTF
TRBJ1-5,NA,NA,TRBV2,TGTGCCAGCAGTGACAGGTATAGCAATCAGCCCCAGCATTTT,CASSDRYSNQPQHF
TRBJ2-3,NA,NA,TRBV30,TGTGCCTGGAGTGTCAGGGCCTATAAGGGTACGCAGTATTTT,CAWSVRAYKGTQYF
TRBJ1-1,NA,NA,TRBV7-8,TGTGCCAGCAGCTTAGCGGGGAACCAGAACACTGAAGCTTTCTTT,CASSLAGNQNTEAFF
TRBJ2-7,NA,NA,TRBV30,TGTGCCTGGAGTCAGGGCGAGCAGTACTTC,CAWSQGEQYF
TRBJ2-7,NA,TRBD2,TRBV7-9,TGTGCCAGCAGCTTCCAGGCAGCGGGGGACAACGAGCAGTACTTC,CASSFQAAGDNEQYF
TRBJ1-3,NA,NA,TRBV19,TGTGCCAGTACCCGGGGCCAAGGAAACACCATATATTTT,CASTRGQGNTIYF
TRBJ2-7,NA,TRBD1,TRBV7-2,TGTGCCAGCAGCTTAGGGGGGACAGGGCGATTATCCTACGAGCAGTACTTC,CASSLGGTGRLSYEQYF
TRBJ2-7,NA,TRBD2,TRBV27,TGTGCCAGCAGTCTTCGGGGTAGCGGGCCTGCGAGCTCCTACGAGCAGTACTTC,CASSLRGSGPASSYEQYF
TRBJ2-5,NA,NA,TRBV6-5,TGTGCCAGCAGTCCGACAGGAGACTTCATGGAGACCCAGTACTTC,CASSPTGDFMETQYF
TRBJ1-2,NA,NA,TRBV18,TGTGCCAGCTCGCCAGGGGACACAGGATTCTATGGCTACACCTTC,CASSPGDTGFYGYTF